This T cell receptor beta chain was recorded in a study of blood T cell repertoires in COVID-19. Study in general: T cells, B-cell-depleted T cells, or PBMCs provided the cDNA or gDNA that served as material.

Source study methods: By means of reference gene primer amplification, nucleated cell counts were estimated. Sequencing was performed with immunoSEQ multiplex PCR; in TCRdb, only in-frame clones are kept and a portion is missing. That table gives V, J and clone size, and the DNA gave D and trimming. The sample contains roughly 290,000 clones, around four fifths of which appear only once. CDR3 length equals 15 residues. CDR1 LNHDA and CDR2 SQIVND come from the germline V gene (reference sequence). V was clipped by 2 bases and J by 1 base, with 11 bases between them. This receptor was identified in a woman aged 45-65 years with active or convalescent COVID-19. Sequencing used peripheral blood. The V and J genes are TRBV19 and TRBJ1-1; D gene unclear. The CDR3, as DNA: TGTGCCAGTAGTATAAACTTTCGGGGGAACACTGAAGCTTTCTTT. This gives the protein CASSINFRGNTEAFF. Supplemented by reference TRBV19 and TRBJ1-1, the full variable domain reads DGGITQSPKYLFRKEGQNVTLSCEQNLNHDAMYWYRQDPGQGLRLIYYSQIVNDFQKGDIAEGYSVSREKKESFPLTVTSAQKNPTAFYLCASSINFRGNTEAFFGQGTRLTVV.